This TCR beta chain was recorded in a study of blood T cells in healthy people across ages. V was pared by 2 bases and J by 7 bases, with 8 bases between. CDR1 and CDR2 (germline): LGHNA, YNFKEQ. CDR3 size: 13 residues. Overall study results and limits: Roughly linear age-related decline in beta diversity appeared, significant by age about 40.

Primers used in a second PCR of about 6 to 11 cycles were a sample-barcoded 5' primer and a J-beta primer mix. TCRdb reprocessed the 5' RACE reads with MiXCR, giving one entry per CDR3 protein. The repertoire holds 1 million to 1.2 million distinct CDR3 sequences, about two fifths seen once, with around 13% in the top ten. In its sample, this clonotype was seen once. The target antigen is unknown. Every sample yielded at least 6.5 million isolated PBMCs. This clonotype was sampled from a man aged 18 to 35 in good health. Material: blood. The chain combines TRBV4-2 with TRBJ1-4; no clear D. CDR3 nucleotides: TGTGCCAGCAGCCAATCCATGCTTGAAAAACTGTTTTTT. It specifies CASSQSMLEKLFF.